This T cell receptor beta chain was profiled in a study of CD8+CD57+ T cells in acquired aplastic anemia. Study information: DNA recovered from sorted CD4+ and CD8+ cells had a mean of around 3.2 ug.

Patients chosen for sequencing had CD8+CD57+ cells that had expanded, as shown by flow cytometry. CDR3 and TCR beta VDJ profiling relied on genomic DNA as the template. Each CDR3 protein gets one entry after TCRdb re-called the reads with MiXCR. The profile covers 200,000 to 250,000 distinct CDR3 sequences, with about half appearing a single time and just under 20% taken by the ten largest. This clonotype came up once. This CDR3 has 15 residues. Trimming stripped 1 base from V and 0 bases from J, with 12 bases between. Germline V gene data show CDR1 as DFQATT and CDR2 as SNEGSKA (reference sequence). The sample consisted of sorted CD4+, CD8+, or CD8+CD57+ T cells (not recorded which) from PBMCs. This sequence joins TRBV20-1 and TRBJ1-1; D gene uncertain. This sequence originates from a human donor with aplastic anemia. CDR3 sequence: CSARGFSEMNTEAFF. The CDR3 nucleotides read TGCAGTGCTAGAGGTTTCAGCGAAATGAACACTGAAGCTTTCTTT.